This entry describes one TCR beta chain. This clone was seen only a few times. Which antigen it targets is not known. No quality values exist for individual bases; no much larger clone is one base distant. CDR1 and CDR2, looked up from the germline V gene, are LGHNA and YNFKEQ. The CDR3 runs 16 amino acids, cysteine and phenylalanine included. Of all the DNA, just the CDR3 is kept, 48 bases in frame from base 1. The V and J ends are trimmed by 0 bases and 0 bases, leaving 10 bases between them. TCR CDR3 regions were amplified from genomic DNA by multiplex PCR using the deep immunoSEQ assay. For each cell subset, the extracted genomic DNA was distributed evenly across all wells of several immunoSEQ 96-well plates, and each plate served as one replicate. For sorted subsets, roughly 200 ng of genomic DNA, equivalent to 30,000 or so T cell genomes, went into each replicate PCR. Purified libraries were measured with a Qubit 3.0 fluorometer, size-checked on a Bioanalyzer 2100, and measured again with the KAPA Library Quantification kit. Every immunoSEQ 96-well plate was sequenced on a separate single-read 150-cycle Illumina NextSeq 550 flow cell. The study's own analysis went as follows. The immunoSEQ output contained only junctional sequences without quality scores, so filtering could not match that applied to full-length reads. To assign V/J genes and CDR3, sequences were annotated against IMGT germline references using PyIR, a Python wrapper for IgBLAST v1.9. Reads with weak V/J assignments (E-value above 1e-6), missing CDR3, stop codons, out-of-frame junctions, or ambiguous translated residues were removed. A V3J clonotype was defined by an identical inferred V gene, J gene, and CDR3 amino acid sequence. Percentage overlap between repertoires was calculated by dividing the number of shared unique clonotypes by the size of the smaller repertoire. Three approaches were used to assess repertoire richness: RTK rarefaction, the Chao1 estimator, and Recon v2.1 estimates of unobserved clonotypes. Generation probabilities were computed with OLGA for all TCRbeta clonotypes obtained by the gDNA method from a few donors. TCRdb provides this immuneACCESS table in a form limited to in-frame rearrangements. Some clones are lacking; in checked studies, under half of them reflect an unresolved V gene, and why the rest are absent is not known. V and J calls plus clone size are reproduced from that table; the DNA served to infer D and trimming. This sample holds fewer than 130,000 clones; 67% were observed only once. Around 26% of the sample rests with the top ten.

The data derive from a study of shared clonotypes between healthy human individuals (dated by TCRdb to the early 2020s). About the study as a whole: The cohort included three men and two women between 18 and 49 years of age. Per donor, leukapheresis produced somewhere between about 0.85 and 10 billion PBMCs. To estimate repertoire size and how much clonotypes are shared between individuals, the study performed deep sequencing of blood TCR repertoires from roughly five healthy adults. Libraries were prepared and TCR repertoires were sequenced by different laboratories using diverse techniques, in order to increase sequencing depth and limit assay-specific biases. For each donor, CD4 naive and CD4 memory were each given three plates, CD8 naive was given two plates, and CD8 memory was given one plate.

Donors were healthy HIV-negative adults with no recently reported acute infections or vaccinations. Every donor was a Caucasian adult residing in Nashville, Tennessee, USA. CD8 memory samples were composed of magnetically selected CD45RO+ cells combined with CCR7-negative CD45RA+ effector memory (TemRA) cells. After blood collection by leukapheresis, PBMCs were isolated using Ficoll-Histopaque density gradient centrifugation and then cryopreserved in the vapor phase of liquid nitrogen. Purity and quantity of every magnetically sorted T cell population were checked by analytical flow cytometry. Genomic DNA was isolated from every sorted fraction and measured by UV absorbance on a Nanodrop 2000c. Overall study results and their limits: Pairwise subsampling led to the expectation that sequencing depth would affect the degree of clonotype sharing among donors. Sharing across several donors was observed for roughly 5.4% of naive CD4, 3.5% of naive CD8, 2% to 2.5% of memory CD4, and around 0.42% of memory CD8 clonotypes. Because the study included only a small number of donors, the genetic and exposure-history diversity represented was limited. Clonotypes shared by all four sorted-subset donors showed higher generation probabilities than non-shared clonotypes. Sampling was restricted to blood, and TCR repertoires in tissues likely differ from the TCR repertoires found in blood. Estimated clonotype richness was generally larger for naive than for memory subsets. Even with the large sequencing depth, rarefaction of the sorted-subset datasets indicated that sequencing was incomplete.

Sequenced sample: memory CD8+ T cells sorted from blood. Taken with the paper, the label for cell subset or site translates to: CD45RO+ cells pooled with CCR7-negative TemRA cells. The sequence came from a woman under 40 in good health. The rearranged chain carries TRBV4-2 and TRBJ2-3, with TRBD2 as a weak D call on 6 bases. CDR3 reads: CASSQERSGSTDTQYF. The nucleotides read TGTGCCAGCAGCCAAGAAAGAAGCGGGAGCACAGATACGCAGTATTTT.